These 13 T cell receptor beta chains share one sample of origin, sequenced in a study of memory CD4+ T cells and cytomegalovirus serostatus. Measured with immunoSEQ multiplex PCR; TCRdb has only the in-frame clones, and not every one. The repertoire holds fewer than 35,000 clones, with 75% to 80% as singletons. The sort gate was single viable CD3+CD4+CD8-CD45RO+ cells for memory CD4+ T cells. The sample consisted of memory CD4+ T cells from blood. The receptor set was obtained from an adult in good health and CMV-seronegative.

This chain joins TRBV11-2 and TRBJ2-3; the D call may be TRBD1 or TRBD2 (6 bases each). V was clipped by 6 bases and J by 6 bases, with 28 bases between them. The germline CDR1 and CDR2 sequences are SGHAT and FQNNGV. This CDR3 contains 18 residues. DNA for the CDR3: TGTGCCAGCAGTCATACGGGGGCCGGAGCCCTTGTTTCGGATACGCAGTATTTT. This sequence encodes CASSHTGAGALVSDTQYF.

This chain's CDR3 is CAISEARTGELFF. DNA for the CDR3: TGTGCCATCAGTGAGGCTAGGACCGGGGAGCTGTTTTTT. This chain connects TRBV10-3 to TRBJ2-2; D gene uncertain. The CDR3 consists of 13 residues. With 2 bases removed from V and 5 bases from J, the gap between germline ends came to 6 bases. Germline V gene lookup returns CDR1 ENHRY and CDR2 SYGVKD.

In DNA, the CDR3 is TGCAGCGTCGGGGACAGAAACCAAGAGACCCAGTACTTC. Translating gives CSVGDRNQETQYF. This rearrangement joins TRBV29-1 to TRBJ2-5, with 7 bases lining up with TRBD1. The V gene end was trimmed by 6 bases and the J gene end by 0 bases; junction bases not matched to a gene: 4. The CDR3 length is 13 residues. Per germline, CDR1 SQVTM and CDR2 ANQGSEA.

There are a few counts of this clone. The CDR3 nucleotides are TGTGCCAGTAGTATCGGACAGGGCAGGACTGAAGCTTTCTTT. This translates into CASSIGQGRTEAFF. V usage is TRBV19 and J usage is TRBJ1-1; 8 bases agree with TRBD1. The CDR3 has 14 residues. Germline CDR1 reads LNHDA; CDR2 reads SQIVND (reference sequence). With 3 bases clipped from V and 5 bases from J, the junction kept 5 bases outside the gene matches.

CDR3 sequence: CASSLYDRGMSTDTQYF. The CDR3 DNA is TGTGCCAGCAGCTTATACGACAGGGGAATGAGCACAGATACGCAGTATTTT. The V gene is TRBV7-9, the J gene TRBJ2-3; 8 bases match TRBD1. CDR3 size: 17 residues. CDR1 and CDR2 (germline): SEHNR, FQNEAQ (reference sequence). V lost 2 bases, J lost 0 bases, and 7 bases stayed unmatched.

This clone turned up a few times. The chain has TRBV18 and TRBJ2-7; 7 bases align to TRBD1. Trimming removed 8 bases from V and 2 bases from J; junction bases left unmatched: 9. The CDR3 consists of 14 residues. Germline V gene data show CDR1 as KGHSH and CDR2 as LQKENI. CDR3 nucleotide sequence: TGTGCCAGCACAGCTGGGCAGGGGGCCTACGAGCAGTACTTC. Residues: CASTAGQGAYEQYF. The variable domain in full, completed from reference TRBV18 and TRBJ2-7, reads NAGVMQNPRHLVRRRGQEARLRCSPMKGHSHVYWYRQLPEEGLKFMVYLQKENIIDESGMPKERFSAEFPKEGPSILRIQQVVRGDSAAYFCASTAGQGAYEQYFGPGTRLTVT.

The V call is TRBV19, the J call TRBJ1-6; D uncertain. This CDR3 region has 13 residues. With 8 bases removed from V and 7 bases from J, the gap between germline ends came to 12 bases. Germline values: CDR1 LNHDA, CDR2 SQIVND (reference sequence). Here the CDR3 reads CASADAGNSPLHF. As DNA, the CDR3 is TGTGCCAGTGCCGACGCGGGGAATTCACCCCTCCACTTT.

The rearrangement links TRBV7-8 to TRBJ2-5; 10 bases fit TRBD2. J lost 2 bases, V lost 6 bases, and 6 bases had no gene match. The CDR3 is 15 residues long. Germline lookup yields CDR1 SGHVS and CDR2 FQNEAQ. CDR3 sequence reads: CASSPLAGKQETQYF. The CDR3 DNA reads TGTGCCAGCAGTCCACTAGCGGGAAAGCAAGAGACCCAGTACTTC.

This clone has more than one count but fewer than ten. This CDR3 is CARRQNTGELFF. DNA of the CDR3: TGTGCCAGGCGACAGAACACCGGGGAGCTGTTTTTT. The chain joins TRBV7-2 to TRBJ2-2; D gene unclear. CDR1 is SGHTA and CDR2 is FQGNSA in the germline V gene. The CDR3 is 12 amino acids. Trimming cost V 9 bases and J 1 base, with 6 bases left between them.

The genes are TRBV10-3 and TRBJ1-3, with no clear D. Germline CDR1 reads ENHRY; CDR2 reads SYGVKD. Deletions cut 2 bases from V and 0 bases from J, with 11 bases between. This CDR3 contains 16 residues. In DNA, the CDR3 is TGTGCCATCAGTGAGGGTGGACGGATCTCTGGAAACACCATATATTTT. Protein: CAISEGGRISGNTIYF.

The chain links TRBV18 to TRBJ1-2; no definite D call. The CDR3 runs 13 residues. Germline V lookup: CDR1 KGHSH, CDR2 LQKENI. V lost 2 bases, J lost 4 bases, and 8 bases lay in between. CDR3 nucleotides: TGTGCCAGCTCACCAGATACATTCTATGGCTACACCTTC. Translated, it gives CASSPDTFYGYTF. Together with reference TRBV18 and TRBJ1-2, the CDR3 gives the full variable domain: NAGVMQNPRHLVRRRGQEARLRCSPMKGHSHVYWYRQLPEEGLKFMVYLQKENIIDESGMPKERFSAEFPKEGPSILRIQQVVRGDSAAYFCASSPDTFYGYTFGSGTRLTVV.

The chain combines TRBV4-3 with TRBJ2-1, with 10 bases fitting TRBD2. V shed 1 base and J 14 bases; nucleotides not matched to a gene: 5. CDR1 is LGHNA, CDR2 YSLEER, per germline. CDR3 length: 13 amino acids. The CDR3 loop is CASSQALAGEEFF. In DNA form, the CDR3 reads TGCGCCAGCAGCCAAGCGCTAGCGGGAGAAGAGTTCTTC.

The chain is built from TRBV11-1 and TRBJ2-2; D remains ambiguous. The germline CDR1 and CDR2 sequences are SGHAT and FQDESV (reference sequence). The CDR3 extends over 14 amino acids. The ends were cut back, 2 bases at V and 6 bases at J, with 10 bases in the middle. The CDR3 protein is CASSLTELAGELFF. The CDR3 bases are TGTGCCAGCAGCTTAACAGAACTGGCCGGGGAGCTGTTTTTT.